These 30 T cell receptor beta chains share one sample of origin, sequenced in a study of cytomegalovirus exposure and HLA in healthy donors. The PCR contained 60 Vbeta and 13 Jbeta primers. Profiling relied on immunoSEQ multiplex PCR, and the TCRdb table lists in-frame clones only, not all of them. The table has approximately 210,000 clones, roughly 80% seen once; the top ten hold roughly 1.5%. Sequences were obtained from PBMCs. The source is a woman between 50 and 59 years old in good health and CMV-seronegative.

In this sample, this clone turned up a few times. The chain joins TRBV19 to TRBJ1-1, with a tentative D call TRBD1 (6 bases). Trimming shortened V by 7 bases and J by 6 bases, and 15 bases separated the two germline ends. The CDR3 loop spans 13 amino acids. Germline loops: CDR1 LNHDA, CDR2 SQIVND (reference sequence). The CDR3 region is CASNAGVVAEAFF. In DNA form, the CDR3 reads TGTGCCAGTAACGCAGGGGTTGTTGCTGAAGCTTTCTTT.

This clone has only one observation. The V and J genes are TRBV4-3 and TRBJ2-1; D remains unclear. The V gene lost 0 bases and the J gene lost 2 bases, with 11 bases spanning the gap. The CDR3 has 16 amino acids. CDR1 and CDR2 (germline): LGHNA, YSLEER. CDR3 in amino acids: CASSQDHAVAYNEQFF. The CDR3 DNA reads TGCGCCAGCAGCCAAGATCACGCGGTAGCCTACAATGAGCAGTTCTTC.

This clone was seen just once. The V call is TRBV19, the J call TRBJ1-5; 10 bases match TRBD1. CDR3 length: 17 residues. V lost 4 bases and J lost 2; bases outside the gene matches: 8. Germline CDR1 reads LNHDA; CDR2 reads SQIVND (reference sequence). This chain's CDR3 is CASSNTPGTGGNQPQHF. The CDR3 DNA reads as TGTGCCAGTAGTAATACGCCCGGGACAGGGGGCAATCAGCCCCAGCATTTT.

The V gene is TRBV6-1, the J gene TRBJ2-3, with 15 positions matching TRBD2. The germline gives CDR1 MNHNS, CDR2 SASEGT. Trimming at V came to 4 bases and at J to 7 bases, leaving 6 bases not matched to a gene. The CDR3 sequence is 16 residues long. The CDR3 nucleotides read TGTGCCAGCAGTGGGACTAGCGGGGGGGCGGTAAATACGCAGTATTTT. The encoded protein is CASSGTSGGAVNTQYF.

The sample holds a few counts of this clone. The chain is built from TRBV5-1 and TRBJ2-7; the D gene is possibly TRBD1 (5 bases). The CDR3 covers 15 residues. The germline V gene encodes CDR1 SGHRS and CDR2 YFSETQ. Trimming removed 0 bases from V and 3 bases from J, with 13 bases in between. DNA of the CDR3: TGCGCCAGCAGCTTGGATGGCAGGGCGGACTACGAGCAGTACTTC. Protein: CASSLDGRADYEQYF.

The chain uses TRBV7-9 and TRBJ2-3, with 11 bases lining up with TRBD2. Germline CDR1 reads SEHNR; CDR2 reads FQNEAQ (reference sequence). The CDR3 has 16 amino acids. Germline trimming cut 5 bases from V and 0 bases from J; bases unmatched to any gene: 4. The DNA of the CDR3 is TGTGCCAGCAGCCCGGGGACTAGCGGTAGCACAGATACGCAGTATTTT. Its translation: CASSPGTSGSTDTQYF.

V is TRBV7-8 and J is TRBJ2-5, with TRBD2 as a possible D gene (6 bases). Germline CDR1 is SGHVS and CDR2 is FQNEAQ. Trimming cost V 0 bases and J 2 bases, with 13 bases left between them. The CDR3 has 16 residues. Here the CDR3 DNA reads TGTGCCAGCAGCTTAGCGGGACTCCAAGATCAAGAGACCCAGTACTTC. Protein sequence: CASSLAGLQDQETQYF.

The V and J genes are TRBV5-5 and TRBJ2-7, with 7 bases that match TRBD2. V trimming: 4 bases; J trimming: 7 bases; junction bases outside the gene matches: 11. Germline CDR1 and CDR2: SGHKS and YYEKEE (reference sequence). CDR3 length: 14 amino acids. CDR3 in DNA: TGTGCCAGCAGCCGTACGTGGGGGGGTGAGGAGCAGTACTTC. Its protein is CASSRTWGGEEQYF. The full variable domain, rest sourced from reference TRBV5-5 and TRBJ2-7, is DAGVTQSPTHLIKTRGQQVTLRCSPISGHKSVSWYQQVLGQGPQFIFQYYEKEERGRGNFPDRFSARQFPNYSSELNVNALLLGDSALYLCASSRTWGGEEQYFGPGTRLTVT.

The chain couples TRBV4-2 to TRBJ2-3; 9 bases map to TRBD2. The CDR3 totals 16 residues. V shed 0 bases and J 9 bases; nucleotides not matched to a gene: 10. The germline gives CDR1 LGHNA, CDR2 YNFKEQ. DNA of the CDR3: TGTGCCAGCAGCCAAGATCTTGCGGGAGGGACCCTCACGCAGTATTTT. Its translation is CASSQDLAGGTLTQYF.

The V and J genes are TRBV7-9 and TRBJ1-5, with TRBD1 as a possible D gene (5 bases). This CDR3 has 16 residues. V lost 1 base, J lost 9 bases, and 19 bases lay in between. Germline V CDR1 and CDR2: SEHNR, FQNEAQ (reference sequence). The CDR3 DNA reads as TGTGCCAGCAGCTTAGGGCCCCGGGACTCCCTGGGGCCCCAGCATTTT. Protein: CASSLGPRDSLGPQHF.

DNA for the CDR3: TGTGCCAGCGGACCCGGGACAGAACGTGGCTACACCTTC. Its protein product is CASGPGTERGYTF. The rearrangement links TRBV7-9 to TRBJ1-2; the match to TRBD1 covers 7 bases. Germline lookup yields CDR1 SEHNR and CDR2 FQNEAQ (reference sequence). CDR3 length equals 13 residues. V lost 8 bases, J lost 7 bases, and 10 bases stayed unmatched. The complete variable domain, with remaining parts taken from reference TRBV7-9 and TRBJ1-2, reads DTGVSQNPRHKITKRGQNVTFRCDPISEHNRLYWYRQTLGQGPEFLTYFQNEAQLEKSRLLSDRFSAERPKGSFSTLEIQRTEQGDSAMYLCASGPGTERGYTFGSGTRLTVV.

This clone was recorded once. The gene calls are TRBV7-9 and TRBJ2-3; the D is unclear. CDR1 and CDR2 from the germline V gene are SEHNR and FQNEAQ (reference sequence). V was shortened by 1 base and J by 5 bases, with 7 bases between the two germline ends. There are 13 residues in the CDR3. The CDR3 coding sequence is TGTGCCAGCAGCTTAGTTCGACTAGATACGCAGTATTTT. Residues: CASSLVRLDTQYF.

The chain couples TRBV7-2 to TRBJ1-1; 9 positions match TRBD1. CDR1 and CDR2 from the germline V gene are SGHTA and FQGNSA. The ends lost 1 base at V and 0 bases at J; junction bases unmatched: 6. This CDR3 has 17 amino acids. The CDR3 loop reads CASSLGRDRAMNTEAFF. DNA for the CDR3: TGTGCCAGCAGCTTAGGAAGGGACAGGGCGATGAACACTGAAGCTTTCTTT.

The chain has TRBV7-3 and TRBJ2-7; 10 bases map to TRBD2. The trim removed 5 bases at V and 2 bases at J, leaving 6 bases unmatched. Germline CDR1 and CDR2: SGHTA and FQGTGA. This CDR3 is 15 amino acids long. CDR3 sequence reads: CASSLSGRGTYEQYF. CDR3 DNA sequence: TGTGCCAGCAGCCTAAGCGGGAGGGGGACCTACGAGCAGTACTTC.

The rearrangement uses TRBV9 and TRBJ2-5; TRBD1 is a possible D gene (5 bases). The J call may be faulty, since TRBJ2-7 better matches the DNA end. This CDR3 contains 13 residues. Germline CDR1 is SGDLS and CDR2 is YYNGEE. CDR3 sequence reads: CASSVDSPYEQYF. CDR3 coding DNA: TGTGCCAGCAGCGTTGACAGCCCCTACGAGCAGTACTTC.

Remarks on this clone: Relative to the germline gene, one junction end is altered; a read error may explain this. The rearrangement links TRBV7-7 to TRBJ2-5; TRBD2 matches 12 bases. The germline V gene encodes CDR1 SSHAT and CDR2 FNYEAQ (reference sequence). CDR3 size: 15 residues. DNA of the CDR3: TGTGCTAGCAGCCAGACTAGCGGGAGTAGGGAGACCCAGTACTTC. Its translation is CASSQTSGSRETQYF.

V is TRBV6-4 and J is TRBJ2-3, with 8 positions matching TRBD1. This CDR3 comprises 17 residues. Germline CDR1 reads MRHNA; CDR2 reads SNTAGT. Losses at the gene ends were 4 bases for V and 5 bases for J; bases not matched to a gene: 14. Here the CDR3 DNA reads TGTGCCAGCAGTGCCTCCACTGGGACAGGTGTCTTAGATACGCAGTATTTT. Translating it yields CASSASTGTGVLDTQYF.

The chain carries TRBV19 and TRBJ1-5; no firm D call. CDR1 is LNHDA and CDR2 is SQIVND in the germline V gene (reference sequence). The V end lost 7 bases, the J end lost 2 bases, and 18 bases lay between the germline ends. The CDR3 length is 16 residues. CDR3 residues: CASTSRRALGNQPQHF. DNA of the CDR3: TGTGCCAGTACTTCCCGGAGGGCCTTGGGCAATCAGCCCCAGCATTTT.

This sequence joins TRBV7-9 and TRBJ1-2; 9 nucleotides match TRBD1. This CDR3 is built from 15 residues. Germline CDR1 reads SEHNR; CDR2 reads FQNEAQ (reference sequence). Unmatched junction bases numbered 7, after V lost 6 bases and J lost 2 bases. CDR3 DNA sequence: TGTGCCAGCAGTTTTCCGGGACAGGGCAACTATGGCTACACCTTC. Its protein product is CASSFPGQGNYGYTF.

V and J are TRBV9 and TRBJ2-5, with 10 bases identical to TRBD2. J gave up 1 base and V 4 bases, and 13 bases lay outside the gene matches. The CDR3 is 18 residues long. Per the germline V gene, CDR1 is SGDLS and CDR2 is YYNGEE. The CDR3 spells CASSTRERASGSQETQYF. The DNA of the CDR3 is TGTGCCAGCAGCACGAGAGAGAGGGCTAGCGGGAGCCAAGAGACCCAGTACTTC.

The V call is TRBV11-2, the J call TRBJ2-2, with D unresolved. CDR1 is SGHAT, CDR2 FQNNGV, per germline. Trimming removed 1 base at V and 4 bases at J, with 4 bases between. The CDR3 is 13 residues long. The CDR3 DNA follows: TGTGCCAGCAGCTTAGGTCGCACCGGGGAGCTGTTTTTT. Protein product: CASSLGRTGELFF. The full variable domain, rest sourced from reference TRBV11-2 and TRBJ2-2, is EAGVAQSPRYKIIEKRQSVAFWCNPISGHATLYWYQQILGQGPKLLIQFQNNGVVDDSQLPKDRFSAERLKGVDSTLKIQPAKLEDSAVYLCASSLGRTGELFFGEGSRLTVL.

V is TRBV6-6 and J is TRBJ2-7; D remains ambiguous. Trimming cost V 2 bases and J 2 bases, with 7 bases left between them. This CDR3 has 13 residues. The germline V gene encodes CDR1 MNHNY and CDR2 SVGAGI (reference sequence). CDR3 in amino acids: CASSYGGPYEQYF. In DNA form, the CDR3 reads TGTGCCAGCAGTTACGGTGGGCCCTACGAGCAGTACTTC.

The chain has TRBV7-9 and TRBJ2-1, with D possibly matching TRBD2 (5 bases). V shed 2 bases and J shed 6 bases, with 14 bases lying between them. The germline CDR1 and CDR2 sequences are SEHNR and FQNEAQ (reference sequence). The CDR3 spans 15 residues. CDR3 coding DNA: TGTGCCAGCAGCTTAATGGGAGCACATCCCAATGAGCAGTTCTTC. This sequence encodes CASSLMGAHPNEQFF. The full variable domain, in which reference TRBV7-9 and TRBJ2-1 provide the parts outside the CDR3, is DTGVSQNPRHKITKRGQNVTFRCDPISEHNRLYWYRQTLGQGPEFLTYFQNEAQLEKSRLLSDRFSAERPKGSFSTLEIQRTEQGDSAMYLCASSLMGAHPNEQFFGPGTRLTVL.

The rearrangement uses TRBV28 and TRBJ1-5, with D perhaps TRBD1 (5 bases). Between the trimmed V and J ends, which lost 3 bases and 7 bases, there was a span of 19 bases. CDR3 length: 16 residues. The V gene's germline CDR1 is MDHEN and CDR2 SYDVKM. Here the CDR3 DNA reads TGTGCCAGCAGTTTCCCTCCGGCCCAGGGAGGGCAGCCCCAGCATTTT. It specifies CASSFPPAQGGQPQHF.

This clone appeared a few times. CDR3 coding DNA: TGCGCCAGCAGCCAACAAGAAATTAGCGGAAACAAAAACATTCAGTACTTC. Residues: CASSQQEISGNKNIQYF. The V and J genes are TRBV4-1 and TRBJ2-4, with TRBD2 as a possible D gene (6 bases). Trimming pared 2 bases from V and 3 bases from J, leaving 17 bases between. This CDR3 comprises 17 residues. Germline values: CDR1 MGHRA, CDR2 YSYEKL.

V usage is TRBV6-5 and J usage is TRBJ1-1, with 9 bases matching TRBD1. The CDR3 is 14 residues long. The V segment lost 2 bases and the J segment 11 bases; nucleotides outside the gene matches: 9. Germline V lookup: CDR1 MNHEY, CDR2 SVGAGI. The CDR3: CASSYRDRADWAFF. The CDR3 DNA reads TGTGCCAGCAGTTACCGGGACAGGGCTGATTGGGCTTTCTTT.

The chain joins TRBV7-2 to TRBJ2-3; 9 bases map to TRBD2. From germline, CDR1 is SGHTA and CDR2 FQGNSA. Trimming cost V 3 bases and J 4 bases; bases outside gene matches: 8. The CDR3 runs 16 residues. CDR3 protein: CASSFPRGGRSDTQYF. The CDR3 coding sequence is TGTGCCAGCAGCTTCCCGCGGGGGGGCCGCTCAGATACGCAGTATTTT.

The CDR3 reads CASSGTVFGANVLTF. CDR3 sequence (DNA): TGTGCCAGCAGCGGGACAGTTTTTGGGGCCAACGTCCTGACTTTC. The chain carries TRBV9 and TRBJ2-6; D might be TRBD1 (6 bases). V lost 3 bases and J lost 3, with 10 bases in between. This CDR3 is built from 15 residues. Germline loops: CDR1 SGDLS, CDR2 YYNGEE.

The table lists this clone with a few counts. In DNA form, the CDR3 reads TGTGCCAGCAGTTACTCGAGGGTCGTTGAGCCCCAGCATTTT. As protein: CASSYSRVVEPQHF. J is TRBJ1-5 and V is TRBV6-5; D is uncertain. Trimming shortened V by 0 bases and J by 8 bases, and 11 bases separated the two germline ends. The CDR3 covers 14 residues. The germline gives CDR1 MNHEY, CDR2 SVGAGI.

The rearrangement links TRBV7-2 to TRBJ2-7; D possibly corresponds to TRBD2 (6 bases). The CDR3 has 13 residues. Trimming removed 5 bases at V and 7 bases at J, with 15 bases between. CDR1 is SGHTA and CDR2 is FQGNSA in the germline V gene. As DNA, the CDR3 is TGTGCCAGCAGCCCATACTTCAGCGGGGAGCAGTACTTC. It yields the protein CASSPYFSGEQYF.